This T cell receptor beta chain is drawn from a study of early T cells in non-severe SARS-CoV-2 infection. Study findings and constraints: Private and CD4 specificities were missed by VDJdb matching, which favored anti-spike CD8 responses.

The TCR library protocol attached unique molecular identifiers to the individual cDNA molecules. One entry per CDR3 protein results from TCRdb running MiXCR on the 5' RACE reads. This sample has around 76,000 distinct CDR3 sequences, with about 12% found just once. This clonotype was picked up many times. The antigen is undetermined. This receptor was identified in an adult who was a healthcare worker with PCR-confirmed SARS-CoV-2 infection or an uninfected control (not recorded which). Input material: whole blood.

CDR3 residues: CASSVGRTSGGETQYF. The CDR3, as DNA: TGTGCCAGCAGCGTGGGGCGGACTAGCGGGGGAGAGACCCAGTACTTC. J is TRBJ2-5 and V is TRBV9; 13 positions agree with TRBD2. CDR3 size: 16 residues. J gave up 4 bases and V 2 bases, and 5 bases lay outside the gene matches. The germline V gene encodes CDR1 SGDLS and CDR2 YYNGEE.